The entry that follows covers one T cell receptor beta chain sequence. Its specificity is not known. 5'RACE primed from the constant segment yielded TCR alpha and TCR beta cDNA libraries bearing sample barcodes and UMIs. A single record per CDR3 protein comes from TCRdb applying MiXCR to the 5' RACE reads. The table shows just over 350,000 distinct CDR3 sequences, with roughly 14% occurring only once. This specimen belongs to a study of T-cell memory formation after mild COVID-19. Looking at the study overall: Most TCR clusters belonged to a single donor. General study results and limits: The finding that pre-infection memory included some responding clones suggested that cross-reactive memory joined. CD4+ contracting clones were mainly CM and EM; CD8+ ones, EMRA.

From germline, CDR1 is SGDLS and CDR2 YYNGEE. Trimming took off 3 bases at V and 1 base at J, with 17 bases between the two ends. The CDR3 length is 16 residues. The chain combines TRBV9 with TRBJ2-7, with D possibly matching TRBD2 (6 bases). Sequencing was performed on PBMCs or a T cell subset sorted from them (not recorded which). The sequence derives from a man between 18 and 35 years old who had mild COVID-19 (a few samples of this study predate the infection). Cell type and time point are not known. The CDR3 reads CASSARGSRLSYEQYF. For the CDR3, the DNA is TGTGCCAGCAGCGCCCGGGGGTCGAGGTTATCCTACGAGCAGTACTTC.